These 5 T cell receptor beta chains were sequenced from one sample in a study of cytomegalovirus exposure and HLA in healthy donors. Amplification used 60 Vbeta primers and 13 Jbeta primers. The data were produced by immunoSEQ multiplex PCR, yet TCRdb's version contains in-frame clones alone and is incomplete. The table shows around 95,000 clones, with approximately 72% occurring only once. Sequences were obtained from PBMCs. These receptor sequences come from a man aged 25 to 40 in good health and CMV-seropositive.

The chain is built from TRBV12-5 and TRBJ2-3, with D maybe TRBD1 (6 bases). Germline CDR1 LGHNT, CDR2 FRNRAP. The CDR3 length is 16 residues. The V and J ends lost 1 base and 5 bases respectively, with 16 bases between them. CDR3 protein: CASGLGVRGGLDTQYF. CDR3 bases: TGTGCTAGTGGTTTGGGGGTTCGAGGGGGTTTAGATACGCAGTATTTT.

This clone was recorded only once. The chain is built from TRBV9 and TRBJ2-3, with 14 bases aligning to TRBD2. There are 20 residues in the CDR3. The germline CDR1 and CDR2 sequences are SGDLS and YYNGEE. The junction had 10 bases not matched to a gene; V was cut back by 0 bases and J by 1 base. The CDR3 region has the DNA TGTGCCAGCAGCGTAGAGGGTCGACTAGCGGGGGGGCGGGGCACAGATACGCAGTATTTT. Its translation: CASSVEGRLAGGRGTDTQYF.

V gene TRBV30 combines with J gene TRBJ1-3, with D perhaps matching TRBD1 (6 bases). The length of the CDR3 is 14 residues. Looked up from germline, CDR1 is GTSNPN and CDR2 is SVGIG (reference sequence). Trimming shortened V by 0 bases and J by 3 bases, and 9 bases separated the two germline ends. CDR3 in DNA: TGTGCCTGGAGTGTAGCAGGGGTTGGAAACACCATATATTTT. Its translation: CAWSVAGVGNTIYF.

This sequence joins TRBV5-1 and TRBJ2-3, with 7 bases aligning to TRBD1. The germline V gene encodes CDR1 SGHRS and CDR2 YFSETQ. The CDR3 length is 13 residues. V was clipped by 7 bases and J by 6 bases; unmatched bases: 8. The CDR3: CASAQMTGDTQYF. In DNA form, the CDR3 reads TGCGCCAGCGCTCAGATGACAGGGGATACGCAGTATTTT.

The gene calls are TRBV5-6 and TRBJ2-3; 10 bases map to TRBD2. Germline-derived CDR1 and CDR2 are SGHDT and YYEEEE. The CDR3 has 16 amino acids. V trimming: 4 bases; J trimming: 0 bases; junction bases outside the gene matches: 5. CDR3 in DNA: TGTGCCAGCAGCCGAAGGACTAGCGGTAGCACAGATACGCAGTATTTT. It encodes CASSRRTSGSTDTQYF.